These 29 T cell receptor beta chains were sequenced from one sample in a study of blood T cells in healthy people across ages. It was with a sample-barcoded 5' primer and a J-beta primer mix that a second PCR of roughly 7 to 12 cycles was run. TCRdb re-called the 5' RACE reads with MiXCR, one entry per CDR3 protein. The profile shows approximately 2,000,000 distinct CDR3 sequences, approximately 40% of them singletons. The source material was blood. These receptors originate from a human donor in good health.

The rearrangement uses TRBV7-3 and TRBJ2-1; perhaps TRBD2 as D (6 bases). This CDR3 spans 14 amino acids. The germline V gene encodes CDR1 SGHTA and CDR2 FQGTGA. Trimming removed 1 base at V and 8 bases at J, with 12 bases between. The CDR3 sequence: CASSLIAGSDEQFF. DNA of the CDR3: TGTGCCAGCAGCTTAATAGCCGGGAGTGATGAGCAGTTCTTC.

This clonotype appeared a few times. The gene calls are TRBV4-3 and TRBJ2-1; 7 positions match TRBD2. Germline lookup yields CDR1 LGHNA and CDR2 YSLEER. The CDR3 sequence is 17 residues long. With 4 bases clipped from V and 7 bases from J, the junction kept 16 bases outside the gene matches. CDR3 loop: CASSPFGGTSVRNEQFF. The CDR3 coding sequence is TGCGCCAGCAGCCCCTTTGGGGGAACTAGCGTTAGGAATGAGCAGTTCTTC.

This clonotype has more than one count but fewer than ten. This chain joins TRBV6-5 and TRBJ1-2; D perhaps matches TRBD1 (6 bases). Germline V CDR1 and CDR2: MNHEY, SVGAGI. Trimming took 4 bases from V and 8 from J, leaving 20 bases between them. The CDR3 covers 15 residues. The CDR3 here is CASSSARGQVWGYTF. The CDR3 DNA sequence: TGTGCCAGCAGTTCGGCCCGGGGACAAGTTTGGGGCTACACCTTC.

This chain connects TRBV11-2 to TRBJ2-1; 11 bases align to TRBD2. This CDR3 contains 14 residues. The junction had 5 bases not matched to a gene; V was cut back by 4 bases and J by 9 bases. Germline CDR1 reads SGHAT; CDR2 reads FQNNGV. The DNA for the CDR3 is TGTGCCAGCAGCTACACTAGCGGGGGTACTGAGCAGTTCTTC. Amino acids: CASSYTSGGTEQFF.

This clonotype showed up just once. The rearrangement uses TRBV12-3 or TRBV12-4 and TRBJ2-7; the match to TRBD1 covers 7 bases. Losses at the gene ends were 6 bases for V and 2 bases for J; bases not matched to a gene: 7. The CDR3 covers 14 residues. This CDR3 is CASRDRQGPYEQYF. CDR3 nucleotide sequence: TGTGCCAGCAGGGACCGACAGGGACCCTACGAGCAGTACTTC.

The chain combines TRBV7-2 with TRBJ1-1, with 9 bases aligning to TRBD1. This CDR3 comprises 14 residues. Germline trimming cut 3 bases from V and 8 bases from J; bases unmatched to any gene: 7. Looked up from germline, CDR1 is SGHTA and CDR2 is FQGNSA. The CDR3 region has the DNA TGTGCCAGCAGCTTTGGGGACAGGGCTGGGGAAGCTTTCTTT. As protein: CASSFGDRAGEAFF.

The chain carries TRBV6-2 or TRBV6-3 and TRBJ1-1; D ambiguous. The CDR3 runs to 13 residues. Germline lookup yields CDR1 MNHEY and CDR2 SVGEGT. Trimming took 6 bases from V and 0 from J, leaving 8 bases between them. As DNA, the CDR3 is TGTGCCAGCAGGCTTAGGGTGAACACTGAAGCTTTCTTT. It translates to CASRLRVNTEAFF.

J is TRBJ2-5 and V is TRBV20-1, with no clear D. Between the trimmed V and J ends, which lost 3 bases and 5 bases, there was a span of 13 bases. The CDR3 sequence is 13 residues long. CDR1 and CDR2 (germline): DFQATT, SNEGSKA (reference sequence). The CDR3 region has the DNA TGCAGTGCTAGTAATCCGGACGTGGAGACCCAGTACTTC. Protein sequence: CSASNPDVETQYF.

This clonotype showed up just a few times. J is TRBJ1-2 and V is TRBV7-2; D uncertain. The CDR3 extends over 17 amino acids. CDR1 and CDR2 from the germline V gene are SGHTA and FQGNSA. V lost 5 bases, J lost 0 bases, and 19 bases lay in between. Written as DNA, the CDR3 is TGTGCCAGCAGCCCCCCTGGCCCCGGGAGTACTAACTATGGCTACACCTTC. Translated, it gives CASSPPGPGSTNYGYTF.

CDR3 amino acids: CASSLDRWGNTEAFF. For the CDR3, the DNA is TGTGCCAGCAGCTTAGATCGGTGGGGGAACACTGAAGCTTTCTTT. This rearrangement joins TRBV11-3 to TRBJ1-1, with D unresolved. V was pared by 0 bases and J by 1 base, with 9 bases between. The CDR3 spans 15 residues. Germline CDR1 and CDR2: SGHNT and YENEEA. The entire variable domain, with the rest obtained from reference TRBV11-3 and TRBJ1-1, is as follows: EAGVVQSPRYKIIEKKQPVAFWCNPISGHNTLYWYLQNLGQGPELLIRYENEEAVDDSQLPKDRFSAERLKGVDSTLKIQPAELGDSAVYLCASSLDRWGNTEAFFGQGTRLTVV.

This clonotype has a single count. V and J are TRBV12-5 and TRBJ2-2; 10 bases map to TRBD2. Trimming removed 7 bases from V and 6 bases from J; junction bases left unmatched: 2. Germline CDR1 reads LGHNT; CDR2 reads FRNRAP. This CDR3 region has 13 residues. CDR3 coding DNA: TGTGCTAGTGTCAGCGGGGGGGCCGGGGAGCTGTTTTTT. Translation: CASVSGGAGELFF.

This clonotype was detected a few times. The chain employs TRBV20-1 and TRBJ2-3; the D is unclear. V lost 3 bases to trimming and J lost 6 bases, with 10 bases between them. Looked up from germline, CDR1 is DFQATT and CDR2 is SNEGSKA (reference sequence). This CDR3 has 12 amino acids. DNA for the CDR3: TGCAGTGCTAGCCTTCCAACGGATACGCAGTATTTT. It specifies CSASLPTDTQYF.

The genes are TRBV5-1 and TRBJ1-1, with a weak D call TRBD1 (6 bases). V was cut by 4 bases and J by 1 base, with 14 bases left in between. The CDR3 extends over 15 amino acids. Germline V lookup: CDR1 SGHRS, CDR2 YFSETQ. CDR3 sequence (DNA): TGCGCCAGCAGCCGAGACCTGACAGGGAACACTGAAGCTTTCTTT. Translated, it gives CASSRDLTGNTEAFF.

This clonotype appeared a few times. The V and J genes are TRBV5-1 and TRBJ2-2; tentatively, D is TRBD1 (5 bases). Looked up from germline, CDR1 is SGHRS and CDR2 is YFSETQ. The V and J ends lost 4 bases and 2 bases respectively, with 9 bases between them. The CDR3 is 14 residues long. CDR3 DNA: TGCGCCAGCAGCCACGACAGCAACACCGGGGAGCTGTTTTTT. Its protein product is CASSHDSNTGELFF.

V gene TRBV4-3 combines with J gene TRBJ2-1; unclear D gene. V was shortened by 0 bases and J by 6 bases, with 18 bases between the two germline ends. CDR1 and CDR2 from the germline V gene are LGHNA and YSLEER. There are 17 residues in the CDR3. The CDR3 DNA sequence: TGCGCCAGCAGCCAAGATTTAGGGCCGTTAGGGCCCAATGAGCAGTTCTTC. Amino acids: CASSQDLGPLGPNEQFF.

V and J are TRBV12-3 or TRBV12-4 and TRBJ1-1; D is unclear. The CDR3 spans 13 residues. V lost 11 bases and J 3 bases, leaving 16 bases between the germline ends. Here the CDR3 reads CAVVGFSYTEAFF. DNA for the CDR3: TGTGCCGTCGTGGGTTTCAGTTACACTGAAGCTTTCTTT.

The genes are TRBV18 and TRBJ2-5; possibly TRBD2 for D (5 bases). Per the germline V gene, CDR1 is KGHSH and CDR2 is LQKENI. CDR3 length equals 11 residues. Trimming shortened V by 3 bases and J by 13 bases, and 12 bases separated the two germline ends. The CDR3 sequence: CASSPDGVRYF. The CDR3 nucleotides are TGTGCCAGCTCACCCGACGGGGTACGGTACTTC.

The table lists this clonotype with a few counts. This chain uses TRBV12-3 or TRBV12-4 with TRBJ1-1, with unresolved D. CDR3 length: 14 amino acids. Trimming stripped 3 bases from V and 1 base from J, with 9 bases between. CDR3 sequence: CASSFSRRNTEAFF. In nucleotides, the CDR3 is TGTGCCAGCAGTTTTTCGAGGCGGAACACTGAAGCTTTCTTT.

This clonotype showed up just a few times. The chain combines TRBV7-6 with TRBJ2-7; TRBD2 matches 7 bases. The J call could be wrong; TRBJ2-5 is a better fit for the DNA end. Germline-derived CDR1 and CDR2 are SGHVS and FNYEAQ. The CDR3 covers 16 residues. CDR3 residues: CASSLFLGGGGETQYF. Written as DNA, the CDR3 is TGTGCCAGCAGCTTGTTCCTCGGTGGGGGGGGAGAGACCCAGTACTTC.

This rearrangement joins TRBV20-1 to TRBJ2-1, with D uncertain. Per the germline V gene, CDR1 is DFQATT and CDR2 is SNEGSKA (reference sequence). Between the trimmed V and J ends, which lost 6 bases and 9 bases, there was a span of 15 bases. The CDR3 sequence is 12 residues long. The CDR3 reads CSAAPIRLEQFF. In DNA form, the CDR3 reads TGCAGTGCCGCCCCAATTAGGCTTGAGCAGTTCTTC.

The table lists this clonotype with a few counts. The chain is built from TRBV20-1 and TRBJ2-6; unclear D gene. Germline-derived CDR1 and CDR2 are DFQATT and SNEGSKA (reference sequence). The CDR3 has 14 amino acids. V was pared by 6 bases and J by 4 bases, with 13 bases between. The chain's CDR3 is CSATAGWGANVLTF. In DNA form, the CDR3 reads TGCAGTGCCACAGCTGGATGGGGGGCCAACGTCCTGACTTTC.

This sequence joins TRBV9 and TRBJ1-2; TRBD1 is a possible D gene (5 bases). Germline V gives CDR1 SGDLS, CDR2 YYNGEE. Trimming took 3 bases from V and 6 from J, leaving 12 bases between them. The CDR3 is 13 amino acids. The CDR3 DNA follows: TGTGCCAGCAGCGCCAGGGACCCGGATGGCTACACCTTC. This translates into CASSARDPDGYTF.

This clonotype was recorded only once. The gene calls are TRBV12-3 or TRBV12-4 and TRBJ1-1; tentatively, D is TRBD1 (5 bases). The CDR3 length is 15 residues. Trimming pared 6 bases from V and 1 base from J, leaving 15 bases between. The CDR3 protein is CASSNGGGWNTEAFF. CDR3 nucleotide sequence: TGTGCCAGCAGCAACGGGGGGGGATGGAACACTGAAGCTTTCTTT.

The genes are TRBV12-3 or TRBV12-4 and TRBJ1-6; tentative D call: TRBD1 (5 bases). The CDR3 totals 13 residues. The V end lost 1 base, the J end lost 8 bases, and 6 bases lay between the germline ends. DNA for the CDR3: TGTGCCAGCAGTTTAGGGGACTATTCACCCCTCCACTTT. This gives the protein CASSLGDYSPLHF.

This CDR3 reads CATSEDSVNEKLFF. CDR3 nucleotide sequence: TGTGCCACCAGCGAAGACAGTGTGAATGAAAAACTGTTTTTT. The chain joins TRBV15 to TRBJ1-4; maybe TRBD1 (5 bases). The CDR3 sequence is 14 residues long. V lost 5 bases to trimming and J lost 5 bases, with 12 bases between them. In germline, CDR1 is LNHNV, CDR2 YYDKDF (reference sequence).

This clonotype has only one observation. J is TRBJ2-1 and V is TRBV6-1; no reliable D call. The CDR3 loop spans 15 amino acids. From germline, CDR1 is MNHNS and CDR2 SASEGT. The V end was cut by 2 bases, the J end by 8 bases, with 16 bases between. CDR3 residues: CASSEFRARYDEQFF. The DNA of the CDR3 is TGTGCCAGCAGTGAATTCCGGGCTCGGTACGATGAGCAGTTCTTC.

The genes are TRBV20-1 and TRBJ2-1; unclear D gene. The V gene's germline CDR1 is DFQATT and CDR2 SNEGSKA (reference sequence). The CDR3 runs to 17 residues. The ends were cut back, 0 bases at V and 4 bases at J, with 19 bases in the middle. CDR3 sequence reads: CSARDDNPHTKYNEQFF. CDR3 in DNA: TGCAGTGCTAGAGATGATAATCCGCATACTAAATACAATGAGCAGTTCTTC.

On this clonotype: At one of its ends the junction is not consistent with the germline gene, which may arise from a read error. The gene calls are TRBV10-3 and TRBJ2-1, with D possibly being TRBD1 or TRBD2 (6 bases each). The germline V gene encodes CDR1 ENHRY and CDR2 SYGVKD. This CDR3 has 13 amino acids. The CDR3 DNA reads as TGTGCCATCCGTGAAGGGGGGATCAATGAGCAGTTCTTC. Protein: CAIREGGINEQFF.

The V and J genes are TRBV20-1 and TRBJ1-6; no definite D call. Germline CDR1 DFQATT, CDR2 SNEGSKA (reference sequence). The CDR3 is 14 amino acids. Trimming removed 1 base from V and 10 bases from J, with 14 bases in between. CDR3 sequence reads: CSARGGSFGSPLHF. CDR3 DNA: TGCAGTGCTAGAGGGGGTTCGTTCGGGTCACCCCTCCACTTT.